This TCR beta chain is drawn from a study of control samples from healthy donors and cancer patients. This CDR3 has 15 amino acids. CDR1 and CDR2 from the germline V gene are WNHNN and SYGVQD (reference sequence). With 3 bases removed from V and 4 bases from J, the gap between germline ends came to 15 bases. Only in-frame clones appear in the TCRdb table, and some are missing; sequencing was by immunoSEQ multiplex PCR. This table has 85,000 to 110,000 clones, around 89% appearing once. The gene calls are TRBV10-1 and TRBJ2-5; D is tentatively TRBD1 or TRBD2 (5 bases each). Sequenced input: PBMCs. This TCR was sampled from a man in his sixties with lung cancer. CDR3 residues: CASSEAGTSGETQYF. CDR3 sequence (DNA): TGCGCCAGCAGTGAAGCAGGGACCTCGGGAGAGACCCAGTACTTC.